This entry lists 29 T cell receptor beta chains sequenced from one sample in a study of human T cells and chemical hapten exposure. Specified time point: patch test 1, 2 weeks after DPC sensitization. Treatment reported: therapeutic diphenylcyclopropenone sensitization with weekly scalp DPC. In TCRdb, the RACE reads were re-called with MiXCR into one record per CDR3 protein. The table shows just under 350,000 distinct CDR3 sequences, with under 9% occurring only once. Sequenced here: whole blood, sampled in connection with sensitization to the hapten diphenylcyclopropenone (DPC). These TCRs come from a woman between 18 and 29 years old with alopecia areata. Some clones in this sample may be carry-over from other donors' samples.

J is TRBJ2-2 and V is TRBV27, with no clear D. Germline values: CDR1 MNHEY, CDR2 SMNVEV (reference sequence). The CDR3 covers 13 residues. Trimming removed 5 bases at V and 1 base at J, with 5 bases between. The CDR3 coding sequence is TGTGCCAGCAGTCCCTGGAACACCGGGGAGCTGTTTTTT. It encodes CASSPWNTGELFF.

This clonotype has at least ten counts. The chain couples TRBV6-5 to TRBJ2-7; 9 bases match TRBD1. Germline trimming cut 4 bases from V and 4 bases from J; bases unmatched to any gene: 8. The CDR3 is made up of 15 amino acids. Germline loops: CDR1 MNHEY, CDR2 SVGAGI. CDR3 bases: TGTGCCAGCAGTTTATCCGGGACAGGGATATACGAGCAGTACTTC. Protein sequence: CASSLSGTGIYEQYF.

In its sample, this clonotype was seen many times. V usage is TRBV12-3 or TRBV12-4 and J usage is TRBJ2-7; D call uncertain. V lost 3 bases, J lost 3 bases, and 15 bases lay in between. The CDR3 is 15 residues long. CDR3 coding DNA: TGTGCCAGCAGTTTCAAAAGGTTTGGGTTCTACGAGCAGTACTTC. Its protein is CASSFKRFGFYEQYF.

CDR3 loop: CASSSPGQAFSGANVLTF. For the CDR3, the DNA is TGCGCCAGCAGCTCCCCGGGACAGGCCTTCTCTGGGGCCAACGTCCTGACTTTC. The chain has TRBV5-1 and TRBJ2-6; 8 nucleotides match TRBD1. Per the germline V gene, CDR1 is SGHRS and CDR2 is YFSETQ. The CDR3 totals 18 residues. V shed 3 bases and J 0 bases; nucleotides not matched to a gene: 8.

This clonotype appeared a few times. The chain links TRBV5-4 to TRBJ2-5, with 9 bases that match TRBD1. This CDR3 spans 15 amino acids. Germline V gene lookup returns CDR1 SGHNT and CDR2 YYREEE (reference sequence). The V segment lost 2 bases and the J segment 2 bases; nucleotides outside the gene matches: 4. CDR3 sequence: CASSLDRGEQETQYF. CDR3 in DNA: TGTGCCAGCAGCTTAGACAGGGGGGAGCAAGAGACCCAGTACTTC.

The chain combines TRBV28 with TRBJ1-1; perhaps TRBD1 as D (5 bases). The CDR3 has 12 amino acids. The germline gives CDR1 MDHEN, CDR2 SYDVKM. Between the trimmed V and J ends, which lost 10 bases and 8 bases, there was a span of 17 bases. CDR3 residues: CATDPGEGEAFF. CDR3 nucleotide sequence: TGTGCCACCGATCCCGGAGAGGGGGAAGCTTTCTTT.

This clonotype has just a few counts. The J gene is TRBJ1-1, the V gene TRBV5-1, with 7 bases identical to TRBD1. J lost 3 bases, V lost 0 bases, and 8 bases had no gene match. CDR3 size: 16 residues. Germline-derived CDR1 and CDR2 are SGHRS and YFSETQ. The CDR3 DNA is TGCGCCAGCAGCTTGGGGCCTAGACAGGGTTACACTGAAGCTTTCTTT. Translation gives CASSLGPRQGYTEAFF.

This clonotype came up a few times. The J gene is TRBJ1-2, the V gene TRBV20-1; possible D gene TRBD1, 5 bases. The CDR3 has 14 residues. Germline CDR1 is DFQATT and CDR2 is SNEGSKA (reference sequence). The V and J ends lost 6 bases and 6 bases respectively, with 20 bases between them. The CDR3 here is CSAKKGPYSHGYTF. CDR3 bases: TGCAGTGCAAAGAAGGGACCCTACTCCCATGGCTACACCTTC.

V usage is TRBV7-9 and J usage is TRBJ1-6, with TRBD1 as a possible D gene (6 bases). The V gene lost 3 bases and the J gene lost 9 bases, with 12 bases spanning the gap. Germline V gene data show CDR1 as SEHNR and CDR2 as FQNEAQ (reference sequence). The CDR3 contains 14 residues. The CDR3 spells CASSFVQGFSPLHF. The CDR3 DNA is TGTGCCAGCAGCTTTGTACAGGGTTTTTCACCCCTCCACTTT.

This clonotype was observed a few times. The chain recombines TRBV6-2 or TRBV6-3 with TRBJ2-1; D is unclear. In germline, CDR1 is MNHEY, CDR2 SVGEGT. The CDR3 consists of 14 residues. Trimming removed 0 bases at V and 8 bases at J, with 11 bases between. The CDR3 nucleotides read TGTGCCAGCAGTTACTCTGTCCGCTTCGATGAGCAGTTCTTC. This sequence encodes CASSYSVRFDEQFF.

There are many counts of this clonotype. The rearrangement links TRBV11-1 to TRBJ2-4, with 8 bases matching TRBD1. CDR1 is SGHAT and CDR2 is FQDESV in the germline V gene (reference sequence). V gave up 5 bases and J gave up 0 bases; unmatched junction bases: 9. The CDR3 length is 17 residues. The CDR3 sequence is CASSLNRDRLAKNIQYF. CDR3 DNA sequence: TGTGCCAGCAGCCTAAATAGGGACAGGTTAGCCAAAAACATTCAGTACTTC.

The sample holds many counts of this clonotype. CDR3 bases: TGTGCCAGCGCCTTAGTTGGCAGTTACTCTGGGGCCAACGTCCTGACTTTC. This translates into CASALVGSYSGANVLTF. The chain is built from TRBV28 and TRBJ2-6; D call uncertain. The CDR3 sequence is 17 residues long. In germline, CDR1 is MDHEN, CDR2 SYDVKM. Trimming took off 8 bases at V and 0 bases at J, with 17 bases between the two ends.

There are many counts of this clonotype. This chain's CDR3 is CASSSHTPRDTQYF. The CDR3 DNA is TGTGCCAGCAGTTCTCACACACCGAGAGATACGCAGTATTTT. The chain is built from TRBV6-6 and TRBJ2-3, with D unclear. V was shortened by 4 bases and J by 5 bases, with 13 bases between the two germline ends. The germline V gene encodes CDR1 MNHNY and CDR2 SVGAGI (reference sequence). CDR3 length: 14 residues.

The rearrangement joins TRBV7-3 to TRBJ2-2, with TRBD2 identical over 9 bases. The germline V gene encodes CDR1 SGHTA and CDR2 FQGTGA. J was trimmed by 2 bases and V by 5 bases; bases with no gene match: 3. This CDR3 has 15 residues. The CDR3 region has the DNA TGTGCCAGCAGCCGACTAGCGGTTAACACCGGGGAGCTGTTTTTT. Residues: CASSRLAVNTGELFF.

This clonotype came up many times. This sequence joins TRBV24-1 and TRBJ1-5; tentative D call: TRBD1 (6 bases). This CDR3 is 13 amino acids long. V shed 10 bases and J shed 0 bases, with 9 bases lying between them. Looked up from germline, CDR1 is KGHDR and CDR2 is SFDVKD. The CDR3 sequence is CATGQYSNQPQHF. For the CDR3, the DNA is TGTGCCACTGGACAGTATAGCAATCAGCCCCAGCATTTT.

In its sample, this clonotype was seen a few times. V and J are TRBV9 and TRBJ1-1; D uncertain. CDR1 and CDR2 from the germline V gene are SGDLS and YYNGEE. V lost 7 bases to trimming and J lost 1 base, with 11 bases between them. This CDR3 has 13 amino acids. The CDR3 nucleotides read TGTGCCAGCTCGATCCAATCGAACACTGAAGCTTTCTTT. It is translated as CASSIQSNTEAFF.

This clonotype was observed a few times. This chain links TRBV6-2 or TRBV6-3 with TRBJ1-4, with TRBD1 matching over 8 bases. The germline V gene encodes CDR1 MNHEY and CDR2 SVGEGT. The V and J ends lost 5 bases and 4 bases, in that order; junction bases with no gene match: 9. This CDR3 is 16 amino acids long. In nucleotides, the CDR3 is TGTGCCAGCAGTATTACACCGGGACAGGATAATGAAAAACTGTTTTTT. Translated, it gives CASSITPGQDNEKLFF.

This clonotype was recorded many times. In DNA form, the CDR3 reads TGTGCCAGCAGCTTACAGGGTTGGAGCGGTGAGCAGTTCTTC. Protein: CASSLQGWSGEQFF. The genes are TRBV7-6 and TRBJ2-1, with D perhaps TRBD1 or TRBD2 (5 bases each). The V end lost 2 bases, the J end lost 9 bases, and 14 bases lay between the germline ends. Germline V gives CDR1 SGHVS, CDR2 FNYEAQ. This CDR3 has 14 amino acids.

The J gene is TRBJ2-2, the V gene TRBV10-3, with D possibly TRBD2 on 5 matching bases. V was clipped by 6 bases and J by 4 bases, with 15 bases between them. CDR1 is ENHRY, CDR2 SYGVKD, per germline. The CDR3 loop spans 15 amino acids. Here the CDR3 DNA reads TGTGCCATCAGGGCCGGTGAGGGCGGCACCGGGGAGCTGTTTTTT. Its translation is CAIRAGEGGTGELFF.

This clonotype was seen more than once but under ten times. V usage is TRBV6-2 or TRBV6-3 and J usage is TRBJ1-1; the D is unclear. The V and J ends lost 2 bases and 4 bases respectively, with 11 bases between them. Looked up from germline, CDR1 is MNHEY and CDR2 is SVGEGT. This CDR3 is built from 14 residues. The CDR3 protein is CASSYGSLGTEAFF. The CDR3 bases are TGTGCCAGCAGTTACGGATCCCTTGGCACTGAAGCTTTCTTT.

The rearrangement joins TRBV6-6 to TRBJ1-2; D unresolved. The CDR3 spans 13 residues. CDR1 is MNHNY and CDR2 is SVGAGI in the germline V gene (reference sequence). Between the trimmed V and J ends, which lost 5 bases and 0 bases, there was a span of 7 bases. CDR3 in DNA: TGTGCCAGCAGTCCCAGCCCTAACTATGGCTACACCTTC. Translation gives CASSPSPNYGYTF.

This clonotype appeared a few times. Here the CDR3 reads CASSIFTAEAFF. In DNA form, the CDR3 reads TGTGCCAGCAGCATATTTACAGCAGAAGCTTTCTTT. V usage is TRBV2 and J usage is TRBJ1-1; no definite D call. Trimming cost V 6 bases and J 8 bases, with 13 bases left between them. The V gene's germline CDR1 is SNHLY and CDR2 FYNNEI. CDR3 length equals 12 residues.

In this sample, this clonotype turned up a few times. This sequence joins TRBV10-3 and TRBJ2-7, with D hard to call. Germline V gives CDR1 ENHRY, CDR2 SYGVKD. This CDR3 spans 14 amino acids. Trimming took off 0 bases at V and 9 bases at J, with 15 bases between the two ends. The CDR3 DNA reads TGTGCCATCAGTGAGTCGTTCCTGGAAATGGGGCAGTACTTC. Its protein product is CAISESFLEMGQYF.

This clonotype was detected only a few times. V usage is TRBV6-6 and J usage is TRBJ2-3; 8 positions agree with TRBD2. The length of the CDR3 is 14 residues. J was trimmed by 4 bases and V by 10 bases; bases with no gene match: 10. Per germline, CDR1 MNHNY and CDR2 SVGAGI (reference sequence). The CDR3 protein is CATNGRGVADTQYF. The CDR3 DNA reads TGTGCCACCAATGGGCGGGGGGTTGCAGATACGCAGTATTTT.

This clonotype has only a few counts. The chain combines TRBV10-3 with TRBJ2-2; TRBD1 might be the D (5 bases). The germline gives CDR1 ENHRY, CDR2 SYGVKD. V shed 3 bases and J shed 1 base, with 6 bases lying between them. The CDR3 is made up of 14 amino acids. The CDR3 nucleotides are TGTGCCATCAGTGACAGGGAGAACACCGGGGAGCTGTTTTTT. This encodes CAISDRENTGELFF.

The table lists this clonotype with a few counts. This chain uses TRBV5-1 with TRBJ1-2; D uncertain. The CDR3 runs 14 residues. In germline, CDR1 is SGHRS, CDR2 YFSETQ. V dropped 0 bases and J dropped 3 bases, with 9 bases sitting between them. The CDR3: CASSLERGYYGYTF. The CDR3 DNA follows: TGCGCCAGCAGCTTGGAACGGGGATACTATGGCTACACCTTC.

In this sample, this clonotype turned up many times. The chain is built from TRBV7-6 and TRBJ2-3; a possible D gene is TRBD2 (5 bases). V lost 5 bases and J lost 4, with 13 bases in between. CDR1 and CDR2 (germline): SGHVS, FNYEAQ. This CDR3 contains 14 residues. The CDR3 nucleotides read TGTGCCAGCAGCCCCGCCTGGGAGCCAGATACGCAGTATTTT. It codes for CASSPAWEPDTQYF.

V gene TRBV18 combines with J gene TRBJ1-1, with no clear D. The CDR3 loop spans 15 amino acids. The germline V gene has CDR1 KGHSH and CDR2 LQKENI. The V gene lost 2 bases and the J gene lost 1 base, with 11 bases spanning the gap. The CDR3 DNA reads as TGTGCCAGCTCACCAGCCCGAAAACAGAACACTGAAGCTTTCTTT. Translated, it gives CASSPARKQNTEAFF.

In this sample, this clonotype turned up many times. This rearrangement joins TRBV4-2 to TRBJ1-3; 8 nucleotides agree with TRBD1. V lost 8 bases to trimming and J lost 2 bases; unmatched junction nucleotides: 5. Per germline, CDR1 LGHNA and CDR2 YNFKEQ. This CDR3 has 14 residues. The chain's CDR3 is CASSQDRAGNTIYF. Here the CDR3 DNA reads TGTGCCAGCTCTCAGGACAGGGCTGGAAACACCATATATTTT.